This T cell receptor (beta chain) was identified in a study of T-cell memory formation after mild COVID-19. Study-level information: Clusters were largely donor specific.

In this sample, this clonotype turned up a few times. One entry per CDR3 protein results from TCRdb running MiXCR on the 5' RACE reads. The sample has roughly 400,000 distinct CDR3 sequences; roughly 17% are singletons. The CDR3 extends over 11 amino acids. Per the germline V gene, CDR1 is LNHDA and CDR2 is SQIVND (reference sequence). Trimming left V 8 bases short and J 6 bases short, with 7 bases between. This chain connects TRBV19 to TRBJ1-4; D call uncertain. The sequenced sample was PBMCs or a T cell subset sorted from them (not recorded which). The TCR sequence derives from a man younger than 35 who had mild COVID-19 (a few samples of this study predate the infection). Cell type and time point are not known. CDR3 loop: CASEFYEKLFF. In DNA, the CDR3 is TGTGCCAGTGAGTTTTATGAAAAACTGTTTTTT.